A selection of T cell receptor beta chains follows, all from one sample in a study of T cell changes during pregnancy in multiple sclerosis. Produced via immunoSEQ multiplex PCR; TCRdb's table is partial and in-frame only. Of over 55,000 clones detected, 90% appear once; the ten largest clones hold approximately 9.5%. Sequenced here: peripheral blood, sampled after pregnancy. These receptors were collected from a female donor in good health, enrolled as a control in a pregnancy study. The CDR3 runs from the conserved cysteine through the conserved F or W. A D gene is named only where the DNA matches it firmly. Size is omitted from some rows. Given values are once, few, many or a class for expanded clones.

CDR3aa: CASSYEPGANTGELFF
CDR3nt: TGTGCCAGCAGTTATGAGCCGGGGGCGAACACCGGGGAGCTGTTTTTT
d_gene: NA
abundance: once
v_gene: TRBV6-5
j_gene: TRBJ2-2

CDR3aa: CASRTQRASGVSYEQYF
CDR3nt: TGCGCCAGCAGAACTCAGAGGGCTAGCGGGGTCTCCTACGAGCAGTACTTC
d_gene: TRBD2
abundance: NA
v_gene: TRBV10-2
j_gene: TRBJ2-7

CDR3aa: CASSQTGAIGELFF
CDR3nt: TGTGCCAGCTCACAAACGGGAGCGATCGGGGAGCTGTTTTTT
d_gene: NA
abundance: NA
v_gene: TRBV18
j_gene: TRBJ2-2

CDR3aa: CATANRGMNTEAFF
CDR3nt: TGTGCCACCGCTAACAGGGGGATGAACACTGAAGCTTTCTTT
d_gene: TRBD1
abundance: NA
v_gene: TRBV6-5
j_gene: TRBJ1-1

CDR3aa: CASSFSGNTDTQYF
CDR3nt: TGTGCCAGCAGCTTCAGCGGGAACACAGATACGCAGTATTTT
d_gene: TRBD2
abundance: NA
v_gene: TRBV7-9
j_gene: TRBJ2-3

CDR3aa: CAIRSPRTNNYGYTF
CDR3nt: TGTGCCATCAGAAGTCCACGGACAAATAACTATGGCTACACCTTC
d_gene: NA
abundance: once
v_gene: TRBV10-3
j_gene: TRBJ1-2

CDR3aa: CASSVGTASYGYTF
CDR3nt: TGTGCCAGCAGCGTTGGGACAGCAAGCTATGGCTACACCTTC
d_gene: TRBD1
abundance: NA
v_gene: TRBV9
j_gene: TRBJ1-2

CDR3aa: CASSTGQVYEQYF
CDR3nt: TGTGCCAGCAGCACCGGACAGGTCTACGAGCAGTACTTC
d_gene: TRBD1
abundance: NA
v_gene: TRBV7-9
j_gene: TRBJ2-7

CDR3aa: CAISRGQEYSPLHF
CDR3nt: TGTGCCATCAGTCGGGGACAGGAGTATTCACCCCTCCACTTT
d_gene: TRBD1
abundance: NA
v_gene: TRBV10-3
j_gene: TRBJ1-6

CDR3aa: CASSSPDRGVNGYTF
CDR3nt: TGTGCCAGCAGCTCCCCGGACAGGGGGGTTAATGGCTACACCTTC
d_gene: TRBD1
abundance: few
v_gene: TRBV5-6
j_gene: TRBJ1-2

CDR3aa: CASSYDGAAYEQYF
CDR3nt: TGTGCCAGCAGTTACGATGGGGCCGCCTACGAGCAGTACTTC
d_gene: NA
abundance: NA
v_gene: TRBV6-5
j_gene: TRBJ2-7

CDR3aa: CASSSSGRGDEQFF
CDR3nt: TGTGCCAGCAGCTCTAGCGGGAGAGGTGATGAGCAGTTCTTC
d_gene: TRBD2
abundance: NA
v_gene: TRBV5-6
j_gene: TRBJ2-1

CDR3aa: CASSLASGPLNTEAFF
CDR3nt: TGCGCCAGCAGCTTGGCGTCAGGCCCTTTGAACACTGAAGCTTTCTTT
d_gene: NA
abundance: NA
v_gene: TRBV5-1
j_gene: TRBJ1-1

CDR3aa: CASSEDGISGANVLTF
CDR3nt: TGTGCCAGCAGTGAGGACGGGATCTCTGGGGCCAACGTCCTGACTTTC
d_gene: NA
abundance: NA
v_gene: TRBV6-1
j_gene: TRBJ2-6

CDR3aa: CASSCVERVVGEKLFF
CDR3nt: TGCGCCAGCAGTTGTGTTGAGCGGGTCGTAGGGGAAAAACTGTTTTTT
d_gene: NA
abundance: many
v_gene: TRBV23-1
j_gene: TRBJ1-4

CDR3aa: CAWSVETGQEKLFF
CDR3nt: TGTGCCTGGAGTGTTGAGACAGGACAGGAAAAACTGTTTTTT
d_gene: NA
abundance: NA
v_gene: TRBV30
j_gene: TRBJ1-4

CDR3aa: CASSLGLAGLYNEQFF
CDR3nt: TGTGCCAGCAGCTTAGGGCTAGCGGGGCTTTACAATGAGCAGTTCTTC
d_gene: TRBD2
abundance: NA
v_gene: TRBV11-2
j_gene: TRBJ2-1

CDR3aa: CASSYSSWDRESEQYF
CDR3nt: TGTGCCAGCAGTTACTCGAGTTGGGACAGGGAATCAGAGCAGTACTTC
d_gene: TRBD1
abundance: NA
v_gene: TRBV6-6
j_gene: TRBJ2-7

CDR3aa: CASSPASGQGGGDTEAFF
CDR3nt: TGTGCCAGCAGCCCAGCGTCCGGACAGGGAGGTGGAGACACTGAAGCTTTCTTT
d_gene: TRBD1
abundance: NA
v_gene: TRBV5-6
j_gene: TRBJ1-1

CDR3aa: CASSPGTGINTGELFF
CDR3nt: TGCGCCAGCAGCCCCGGGACAGGGATTAACACCGGGGAGCTGTTTTTT
d_gene: TRBD1
abundance: once
v_gene: TRBV5-1
j_gene: TRBJ2-2

CDR3aa: CATHVQRQGSSYEQYF
CDR3nt: TGTGCCACCCACGTTCAAAGACAGGGGAGCTCCTACGAGCAGTACTTC
d_gene: TRBD1
abundance: NA
v_gene: TRBV10-3
j_gene: TRBJ2-7

CDR3aa: CASSSGGSVAKNIQYF
CDR3nt: TGTGCCAGCAGCTCAGGAGGATCCGTGGCCAAAAACATTCAGTACTTC
d_gene: NA
abundance: NA
v_gene: TRBV7-9
j_gene: TRBJ2-4

CDR3aa: CASQGGKNTEAFF
CDR3nt: TGTGCCAGCCAGGGGGGAAAGAACACTGAAGCTTTCTTT
d_gene: TRBD1
abundance: NA
v_gene: TRBV2
j_gene: TRBJ1-1

CDR3aa: CASSLVRAGLADTQYF
CDR3nt: TGTGCCAGCAGCTTAGTGAGAGCGGGACTCGCAGATACGCAGTATTTT
d_gene: TRBD2
abundance: NA
v_gene: TRBV7-2
j_gene: TRBJ2-3

CDR3aa: CASSLGLGEKLFF
CDR3nt: TGTGCCAGCAGCCTGGGACTCGGGGAAAAACTGTTTTTT
d_gene: NA
abundance: NA
v_gene: TRBV2
j_gene: TRBJ1-4

CDR3aa: CATGKRDTEAFF
CDR3nt: TGTGCCACCGGAAAGAGGGACACTGAAGCTTTCTTT
d_gene: NA
abundance: NA
v_gene: TRBV10-3
j_gene: TRBJ1-1

CDR3aa: CASSKEAGVIHEQYF
CDR3nt: TGTGCCAGCAGCAAGGAAGCGGGAGTAATCCACGAGCAGTACTTC
d_gene: TRBD2
abundance: NA
v_gene: TRBV5-4
j_gene: TRBJ2-7

CDR3aa: CASSYRTENTEAFF
CDR3nt: TGTGCCAGCAGCTACCGGACAGAGAACACTGAAGCTTTCTTT
d_gene: NA
abundance: few
v_gene: TRBV9
j_gene: TRBJ1-1

CDR3aa: CAWARGSTEAFF
CDR3nt: TGTGCCTGGGCTAGGGGATCCACTGAAGCTTTCTTT
d_gene: NA
abundance: NA
v_gene: TRBV30
j_gene: TRBJ1-1

CDR3aa: CASSDRGYEQYF
CDR3nt: TGTGCCAGCAGTGACCGGGGGTACGAGCAGTACTTC
d_gene: NA
abundance: NA
v_gene: TRBV25-1
j_gene: TRBJ2-7

CDR3aa: CATSIGQGAYGYTF
CDR3nt: TGTGCCACCAGCATAGGCCAGGGGGCCTATGGCTACACCTTC
d_gene: TRBD1
abundance: NA
v_gene: TRBV15
j_gene: TRBJ1-2

CDR3aa: CAWKQGTYEQYF
CDR3nt: TGTGCCTGGAAACAGGGCACCTACGAGCAGTACTTC
d_gene: NA
abundance: NA
v_gene: TRBV30
j_gene: TRBJ2-7

CDR3aa: CSVGNRLAKPGEQFF
CDR3nt: TGCAGCGTTGGGAATCGGCTAGCGAAGCCAGGGGAGCAGTTCTTC
d_gene: NA
abundance: NA
v_gene: TRBV29-1
j_gene: TRBJ2-1

CDR3aa: CASSLGTSSYNEQFF
CDR3nt: TGTGCCAGCAGCTTAGGGACTAGCTCCTACAATGAGCAGTTCTTC
d_gene: TRBD2
abundance: NA
v_gene: TRBV7-9
j_gene: TRBJ2-1

CDR3aa: CASSLSVAQGSNQPQHF
CDR3nt: TGTGCCAGCAGCTTAAGCGTCGCACAGGGAAGCAATCAGCCCCAGCATTTT
d_gene: NA
abundance: once
v_gene: TRBV7-6
j_gene: TRBJ1-5

CDR3aa: CAISERAGGFTYNEQFF
CDR3nt: TGTGCCATCAGTGAGAGGGCGGGGGGCTTTACCTACAATGAGCAGTTCTTC
d_gene: TRBD2
abundance: few
v_gene: TRBV10-3
j_gene: TRBJ2-1

CDR3aa: CASTSGGQGGRAEQYF
CDR3nt: TGTGCCAGCACCTCGGGCGGACAGGGGGGTAGGGCCGAGCAGTACTTC
d_gene: TRBD1
abundance: once
v_gene: TRBV27
j_gene: TRBJ2-7